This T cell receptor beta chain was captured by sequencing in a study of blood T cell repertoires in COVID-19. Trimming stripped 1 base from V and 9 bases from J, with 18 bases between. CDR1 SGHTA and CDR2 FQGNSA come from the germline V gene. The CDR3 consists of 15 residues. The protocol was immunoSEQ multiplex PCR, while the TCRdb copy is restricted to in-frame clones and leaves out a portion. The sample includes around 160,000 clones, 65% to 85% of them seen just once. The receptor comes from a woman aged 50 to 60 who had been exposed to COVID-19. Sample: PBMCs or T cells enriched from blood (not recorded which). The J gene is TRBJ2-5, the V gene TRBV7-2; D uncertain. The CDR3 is CASSLDTTHQVSQYF. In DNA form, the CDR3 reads TGTGCCAGCAGCTTAGACACTACCCACCAAGTATCCCAGTACTTC.